This is a list of T cell receptor beta chains from one sample in a study of T cell responses to AZD1222 COVID-19 vaccine. The table came from immunoSEQ multiplex PCR; TCRdb's copy has only in-frame clones and leaves some out. This table holds around 170,000 clones, roughly 91% found once. The input for sequencing was peripheral blood, taken on day 0 of AZD1222 vaccination. All receptors derive from an adult in good health. The CDR3 runs from the conserved cysteine through the conserved F or W. The D gene is left open where the match is weak. Rows may omit the clone size; those that give it use once, few, many or a size class.

size: NA
J: TRBJ1-5
D: NA
V: TRBV28
CDR3: CASSLSGNQPQHF
DNA: TGTGCCAGCAGCCTTAGTGGCAATCAGCCCCAGCATTTT

size: NA
J: TRBJ2-1
D: NA
V: TRBV2
CDR3: CASSPGLGLANEQFF
DNA: TGTGCCAGCAGCCCCGGACTGGGGCTCGCCAATGAGCAGTTCTTC

size: NA
J: TRBJ2-7
D: TRBD1
V: TRBV5-4
CDR3: CASSWGQGSSYEQYF
DNA: TGTGCCAGCAGCTGGGGACAGGGGAGCTCCTACGAGCAGTACTTC

size: few
J: TRBJ2-1
D: TRBD2
V: TRBV5-1
CDR3: CASSFRAGGYNEQFF
DNA: TGCGCCAGCAGCTTTCGAGCGGGGGGCTACAATGAGCAGTTCTTC

size: NA
J: TRBJ2-2
D: NA
V: TRBV27
CDR3: CASSLAVGELFF
DNA: TGTGCCAGCAGTTTAGCCGTCGGGGAGCTGTTTTTT

size: NA
J: TRBJ1-5
D: NA
V: TRBV18
CDR3: CASSQSRDQPQHF
DNA: TGTGCCAGCTCCCAGTCAAGGGATCAGCCCCAGCATTTT

size: NA
J: TRBJ1-6
D: NA
V: TRBV2
CDR3: CASSDADGMGSPLHF
DNA: TGTGCCAGCAGTGACGCGGACGGGATGGGCTCACCCCTCCACTTT

size: NA
J: TRBJ1-2
D: NA
V: TRBV27
CDR3: CASRSGFGYTF
DNA: TGTGCCAGCAGGTCAGGGTTTGGCTACACCTTC

size: NA
J: TRBJ2-4
D: NA
V: TRBV4-2
CDR3: CASSHRPGEHFTKNIQYF
DNA: TGTGCCAGCAGCCACCGGCCAGGGGAGCACTTTACCAAAAACATTCAGTACTTC

size: NA
J: TRBJ2-1
D: NA
V: TRBV5-1
CDR3: CASSSGTLTTVQFF
DNA: TGCGCCAGCAGCTCCGGGACACTAACTACAGTGCAGTTCTTC

size: NA
J: TRBJ2-6
D: NA
V: TRBV28
CDR3: CASSGPSGANVLTF
DNA: TGTGCCAGCAGTGGGCCCTCTGGGGCCAACGTCCTGACTTTC

size: NA
J: TRBJ1-5
D: NA
V: TRBV27
CDR3: CASSLQGSNQPQHF
DNA: TGTGCCAGCAGTTTGCAGGGGAGCAATCAGCCCCAGCATTTT

size: NA
J: TRBJ1-4
D: TRBD1
V: TRBV12-3/TRBV12-4
CDR3: CASRGTGREKLFF
DNA: TGTGCCAGCAGAGGGACAGGGCGCGAAAAACTGTTTTTT

size: NA
J: TRBJ2-1
D: TRBD2
V: TRBV7-9
CDR3: CASSPPSGRRNEQFF
DNA: TGTGCCAGCAGCCCACCTAGCGGGAGGCGCAATGAGCAGTTCTTC

size: NA
J: TRBJ2-5
D: NA
V: TRBV5-6
CDR3: CASSPGGPGQETQYF
DNA: TGTGCCAGCAGCCCGGGGGGCCCTGGCCAAGAGACCCAGTACTTC

size: NA
J: TRBJ1-6
D: NA
V: TRBV27
CDR3: CASSRPPIGTRFDNSPLHF
DNA: TGTGCCAGCAGTCGCCCGCCTATCGGGACAAGATTTGATAATTCACCCCTCCACTTT

size: NA
J: TRBJ2-7
D: NA
V: TRBV19
CDR3: CASSIPRGSTYEQYF
DNA: TGTGCCAGTAGTATCCCTCGGGGCAGCACCTACGAGCAGTACTTC

size: NA
J: TRBJ2-5
D: NA
V: TRBV6-5
CDR3: CASRRTVGTQYF
DNA: TGTGCCAGCAGGCGGACTGTTGGGACCCAGTACTTC

size: NA
J: TRBJ1-2
D: TRBD1
V: TRBV6-2/TRBV6-3
CDR3: CASSRDSHNYGYTF
DNA: TGTGCCAGCAGTCGGGACAGTCACAACTATGGCTACACCTTC

size: NA
J: TRBJ2-7
D: NA
V: TRBV18
CDR3: CASSDVGQPYEQYF
DNA: TGTGCCAGCTCAGACGTTGGGCAGCCCTACGAGCAGTACTTC

size: NA
J: TRBJ2-3
D: TRBD1
V: TRBV10-2
CDR3: CASTRQGRADTQYF
DNA: TGCGCCAGTACCCGACAGGGAAGGGCAGATACGCAGTATTTT

size: few
J: TRBJ2-3
D: NA
V: TRBV10-3
CDR3: CAISESVSPQRDTQYF
DNA: TGTGCCATCAGTGAGTCGGTCAGCCCCCAAAGGGATACGCAGTATTTT

size: NA
J: TRBJ2-5
D: NA
V: TRBV14
CDR3: CASSPRLGPIWGTQYF
DNA: TGTGCCAGCAGCCCCAGGCTAGGGCCCATCTGGGGGACCCAGTACTTC

size: once
J: TRBJ1-2
D: NA
V: TRBV28
CDR3: CASRLGGGYTF
DNA: TGTGCCAGCAGGCTGGGGGGTGGCTACACCTTC

size: NA
J: TRBJ2-6
D: NA
V: TRBV9
CDR3: CASSVDHRGAGANVLTF
DNA: TGTGCCAGCAGCGTAGATCATCGGGGGGCAGGGGCCAACGTCCTGACTTTC

size: few
J: TRBJ2-2
D: NA
V: TRBV4-3
CDR3: CASSQDPGVNTGELFF
DNA: TGCGCCAGCAGCCAAGATCCCGGGGTAAACACCGGGGAGCTGTTTTTT

size: once
J: TRBJ2-7
D: NA
V: TRBV6-5
CDR3: CASGPPLYEQYF
DNA: TGTGCCAGCGGGCCCCCTCTCTACGAGCAGTACTTC

size: once
J: TRBJ1-2
D: TRBD1
V: TRBV5-4
CDR3: CASSYAGTGLGYTF
DNA: TGTGCCAGCAGCTACGCCGGGACAGGGTTAGGCTACACCTTC

size: NA
J: TRBJ2-1
D: TRBD2
V: TRBV2
CDR3: CASSALAGGWGEQFF
DNA: TGTGCCAGCAGCGCCCTAGCGGGAGGGTGGGGTGAGCAGTTCTTC

size: NA
J: TRBJ1-1
D: NA
V: TRBV2
CDR3: CARPKGGGSDGEAFF
DNA: TGTGCCAGACCTAAGGGGGGAGGGTCAGATGGTGAAGCTTTCTTT

size: NA
J: TRBJ2-1
D: NA
V: TRBV5-1
CDR3: CASSFQGDEQFF
DNA: TGCGCCAGCAGCTTCCAGGGCGATGAGCAGTTCTTC

size: NA
J: TRBJ2-7
D: NA
V: TRBV7-3
CDR3: CASSLDGLRYEQYF
DNA: TGTGCCAGCAGCTTAGACGGACTCCGGTACGAGCAGTACTTC

size: NA
J: TRBJ2-3
D: NA
V: TRBV18
CDR3: CASSPWGAFMTDTQYF
DNA: TGTGCCAGCTCACCCTGGGGGGCCTTTATGACAGATACGCAGTATTTT

size: NA
J: TRBJ2-1
D: NA
V: TRBV10-1
CDR3: CASSETGVYNEQFF
DNA: TGCGCCAGCAGTGAAACGGGAGTGTACAATGAGCAGTTCTTC

size: NA
J: TRBJ2-7
D: NA
V: TRBV15
CDR3: CATSSNFELEGKTPYEQYF
DNA: TGTGCCACCAGCAGCAACTTCGAGTTGGAGGGTAAGACACCCTACGAGCAGTACTTC

size: NA
J: TRBJ2-5
D: TRBD2
V: TRBV7-8
CDR3: CASSQGLAWETQYF
DNA: TGTGCCAGCAGCCAGGGACTAGCGTGGGAGACCCAGTACTTC

size: NA
J: TRBJ1-2
D: NA
V: TRBV7-2
CDR3: CASSLVLTDPRYTF
DNA: TGTGCCAGCAGCTTAGTCTTGACCGACCCCCGCTACACCTTC

size: NA
J: TRBJ2-5
D: TRBD1
V: TRBV19
CDR3: CASSVGTGFGETQYF
DNA: TGTGCCAGTAGTGTCGGGACAGGGTTCGGGGAGACCCAGTACTTC

size: NA
J: TRBJ2-7
D: TRBD2
V: TRBV9
CDR3: CASSVYPRPSGSHEQYF
DNA: TGTGCCAGCAGCGTATACCCTCGCCCTAGCGGGAGCCACGAGCAGTACTTC

size: NA
J: TRBJ2-1
D: NA
V: TRBV5-1
CDR3: CASSFFRQTRYNEQFF
DNA: TGCGCCAGCAGCTTTTTTCGACAGACTAGATACAATGAGCAGTTCTTC

size: NA
J: TRBJ2-3
D: NA
V: TRBV4-2
CDR3: CASSPRDGSDTQYF
DNA: TGTGCCAGCAGCCCGAGGGACGGATCAGATACGCAGTATTTT

size: NA
J: TRBJ1-1
D: NA
V: TRBV20-1
CDR3: CREGFVNEAFF
DNA: TGCAGGGAAGGGTTTGTGAATGAAGCTTTCTTT

size: NA
J: TRBJ1-6
D: TRBD1
V: TRBV7-2
CDR3: CASSLEGASSSYNSPLHF
DNA: TGTGCCAGCAGCTTGGAGGGGGCTAGTAGCTCCTATAATTCACCCCTCCACTTT

size: NA
J: TRBJ2-7
D: NA
V: TRBV28
CDR3: CASSTPGYEQYF
DNA: TGTGCCAGCAGTACCCCGGGATACGAGCAGTACTTC